Following are 15 T cell receptor beta chains from one sample sequenced in a study of CD4 T cells in relation to SARS-CoV-2 and coronaviruses. Profiling relied on immunoSEQ multiplex PCR, and the TCRdb table lists in-frame clones only, not all of them. The sample has about 59,000 clones, 86% seen once. CD4+ T cells from unexposed donors were obtained before the COVID-19 pandemic (2011-2018). Input material: memory CD4+ T cells from PBMCs. The receptors were sampled from a human donor in good health.

This rearrangement joins TRBV28 to TRBJ1-4; D unclear. This CDR3 contains 14 residues. The V gene's germline CDR1 is MDHEN and CDR2 SYDVKM. Trimming left V 5 bases short and J 6 bases short, with 13 bases between. The CDR3 loop is CASSQPPFDEKLFF. CDR3 DNA sequence: TGTGCCAGCAGTCAACCCCCGTTCGATGAAAAACTGTTTTTT.

The chain carries TRBV5-8 and TRBJ2-3; 7 bases agree with TRBD1. The CDR3 is 15 residues long. V gave up 4 bases and J gave up 5 bases; unmatched junction bases: 10. CDR1 SGHTS and CDR2 YDEGEE come from the germline V gene. CDR3: CASSRDSIRKDTQYF. DNA of the CDR3: TGTGCCAGCAGCCGGGACAGCATAAGAAAAGATACGCAGTATTTT. Complete variable domain (other parts from reference TRBV5-8 and TRBJ2-3): EAGVTQSPTHLIKTRGQQATLRCSPISGHTSVYWYQQALGLGLQFLLWYDEGEERNRGNFPPRFSGRQFPNYSSELNVNALELEDSALYLCASSRDSIRKDTQYFGPGTRLTVL.

A single count supports this clone. This chain uses TRBV6-1 with TRBJ2-4; D is possibly TRBD2 (6 bases). CDR3 length equals 14 residues. Germline values: CDR1 MNHNS, CDR2 SASEGT. Trimming took off 3 bases at V and 6 bases at J, with 12 bases between the two ends. CDR3 in amino acids: CASSDGTHGNIQYF. Written as DNA, the CDR3 is TGTGCCAGCAGTGACGGGACTCACGGAAACATTCAGTACTTC.

The chain recombines TRBV5-4 with TRBJ2-5, with TRBD1 matching 7 bases. With 4 bases clipped from V and 3 bases from J, the junction kept 9 bases outside the gene matches. CDR3 length equals 15 residues. Germline V gives CDR1 SGHNT, CDR2 YYREEE (reference sequence). DNA of the CDR3: TGTGCCAGCAGCCCCCACCGGGACAGAGAAGAGACCCAGTACTTC. Translated: CASSPHRDREETQYF. Full variable domain (rest looked up from reference TRBV5-4 and TRBJ2-5): ETGVTQSPTHLIKTRGQQVTLRCSSQSGHNTVSWYQQALGQGPQFIFQYYREEENGRGNFPPRFSGLQFPNYSSELNVNALELDDSALYLCASSPHRDREETQYFGPGTRLLVL.

The rearrangement joins TRBV7-9 to TRBJ2-5; TRBD2 matches at 9 bases. V shed 3 bases, J shed 4 bases, and the junction held 9 bases outside the gene matches. The CDR3 runs to 16 residues. CDR1 is SEHNR and CDR2 is FQNEAQ in the germline V gene (reference sequence). The DNA for the CDR3 is TGTGCCAGCAGCTTTACCCCGGGACTAGCATCAGAGACCCAGTACTTC. Its translation is CASSFTPGLASETQYF.

This chain uses TRBV2 with TRBJ2-3; 9 bases align to TRBD2. The CDR3 is made up of 14 amino acids. Unmatched junction bases numbered 6, after V lost 5 bases and J lost 6 bases. Germline CDR1 reads SNHLY; CDR2 reads FYNNEI. CDR3 DNA: TGTGCCAGCAGTTCGCGGGAGGGGATGGATACGCAGTATTTT. It specifies CASSSREGMDTQYF.

The CDR3 DNA sequence: TGCGCCAGCAGCCAAATTACCGGGACTTCCTTCTCTGGGGCCAACGTCCTGACTTTC. Protein: CASSQITGTSFSGANVLTF. The J gene is TRBJ2-6, the V gene TRBV4-1; maybe TRBD2 (6 bases). The germline gives CDR1 MGHRA, CDR2 YSYEKL. The CDR3 totals 19 residues. Trimming left V 2 bases short and J 0 bases short, with 17 bases between.

This chain uses TRBV5-1 with TRBJ1-1; D is ambiguous. Germline V CDR1 and CDR2: SGHRS, YFSETQ. The CDR3 is 13 amino acids. V lost 7 bases and J lost 2, with 12 bases in between. CDR3 in DNA: TGCGCCAGCCGGGAACCCGGTAACACTGAAGCTTTCTTT. It codes for CASREPGNTEAFF.

This sequence joins TRBV27 and TRBJ2-3; a possible D gene is TRBD1 (6 bases). Trimming removed 3 bases from V and 5 bases from J, with 12 bases in between. This CDR3 is 14 amino acids long. The V gene's germline CDR1 is MNHEY and CDR2 SMNVEV (reference sequence). The CDR3 DNA is TGTGCCAGCAGTTTTCGCCCCAGGGGAGATACGCAGTATTTT. This sequence encodes CASSFRPRGDTQYF.

The CDR3 DNA sequence: TGTGCCAGCACCCTGGAGAGGAGCGAGCAGTACTTC. It is translated as CASTLERSEQYF. The chain employs TRBV2 and TRBJ2-7; D is uncertain. This CDR3 spans 12 amino acids. Trimming shortened V by 7 bases and J by 6 bases, and 13 bases separated the two germline ends. Germline lookup yields CDR1 SNHLY and CDR2 FYNNEI.

This rearrangement joins TRBV28 to TRBJ2-7, with 8 bases aligning to TRBD2. Trimming removed 3 bases from V and 6 bases from J; junction bases left unmatched: 10. The CDR3 runs 15 residues. Germline V lookup: CDR1 MDHEN, CDR2 SYDVKM. The CDR3 sequence: CASSFLSGSGSEQYF. The CDR3 DNA reads as TGTGCCAGCAGTTTCCTCAGCGGGAGTGGTTCCGAGCAGTACTTC.

CDR3 region: CASSGRRTEAFF. CDR3 in DNA: TGTGCCAGCAGTGGTCGGAGGACTGAAGCTTTCTTT. This sequence joins TRBV28 and TRBJ1-1; D is ambiguous. With 5 bases removed from V and 5 bases from J, the gap between germline ends came to 9 bases. The CDR3 is 12 residues long. The germline V gene encodes CDR1 MDHEN and CDR2 SYDVKM.

The CDR3: CASSETSGGAKNIQYF. The CDR3, as DNA: TGTGCCAGCAGCGAAACTAGCGGGGGGGCCAAAAACATTCAGTACTTC. The genes are TRBV7-2 and TRBJ2-4; 12 nucleotides match TRBD2. Germline trimming cut 5 bases from V and 1 base from J; bases unmatched to any gene: 3. CDR3 length: 16 amino acids. Germline V gene lookup returns CDR1 SGHTA and CDR2 FQGNSA.

CDR3 DNA: TGCGCCAGCAGCTTGGGCACCAGGGGGCAAACCTACGAGCAGTACTTC. The encoded protein is CASSLGTRGQTYEQYF. The chain employs TRBV5-1 and TRBJ2-7; 8 bases are shared with TRBD1. From germline, CDR1 is SGHRS and CDR2 YFSETQ. This CDR3 spans 16 amino acids. Germline trimming cut 0 bases from V and 2 bases from J; bases unmatched to any gene: 7.

The rearrangement links TRBV30 to TRBJ2-1; the D gene is possibly TRBD2 (6 bases). V lost 0 bases, J lost 8 bases, and 17 bases lay in between. Germline CDR1 GTSNPN, CDR2 SVGIG (reference sequence). The length of the CDR3 is 15 residues. CDR3: CAWSVLGLIYHEQFF. In DNA, the CDR3 is TGTGCCTGGAGTGTACTGGGACTCATTTATCATGAGCAGTTCTTC.